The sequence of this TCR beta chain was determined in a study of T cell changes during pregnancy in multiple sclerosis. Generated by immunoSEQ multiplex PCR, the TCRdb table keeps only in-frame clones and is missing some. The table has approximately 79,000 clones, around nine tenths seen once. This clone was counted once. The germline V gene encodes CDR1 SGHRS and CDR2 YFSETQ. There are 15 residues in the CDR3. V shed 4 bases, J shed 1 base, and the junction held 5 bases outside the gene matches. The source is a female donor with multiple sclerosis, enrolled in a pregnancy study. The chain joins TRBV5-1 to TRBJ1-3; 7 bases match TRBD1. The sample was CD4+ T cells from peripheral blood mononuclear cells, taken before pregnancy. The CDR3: CASSATTGSGNTIYF. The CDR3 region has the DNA TGCGCCAGCAGCGCGACGACAGGGTCTGGAAACACCATATATTTT.